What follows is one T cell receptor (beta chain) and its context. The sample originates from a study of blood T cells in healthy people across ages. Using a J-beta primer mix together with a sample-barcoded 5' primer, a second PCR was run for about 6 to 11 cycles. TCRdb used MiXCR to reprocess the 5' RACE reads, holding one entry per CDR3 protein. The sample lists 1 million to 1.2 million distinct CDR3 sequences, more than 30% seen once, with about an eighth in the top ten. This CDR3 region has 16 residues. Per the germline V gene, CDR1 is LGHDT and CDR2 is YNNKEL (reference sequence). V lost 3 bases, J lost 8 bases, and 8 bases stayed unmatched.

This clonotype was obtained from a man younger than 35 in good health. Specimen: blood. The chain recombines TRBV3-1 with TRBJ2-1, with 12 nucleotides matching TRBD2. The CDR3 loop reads CASSQDLAGGLYEQFF. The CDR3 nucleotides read TGTGCCAGCAGCCAGGATCTAGCGGGGGGGCTCTATGAGCAGTTCTTC.